This TCR beta chain comes out of a study of shared clonotypes between healthy human individuals. The protocol was immunoSEQ multiplex PCR, while the TCRdb copy is restricted to in-frame clones and leaves out a portion. The profile shows roughly 2.5 million clones, 90% to 95% of them singletons. V dropped 11 bases and J dropped 7 bases, with 15 bases sitting between them. Germline CDR1 PRHDT, CDR2 FYEKMQ (reference sequence). The CDR3 spans 13 residues. Recent vaccinations or acute infections were absent in the healthy HIV-negative adult donors. The study drew all its donors from Caucasian adults living in Nashville, Tennessee.

The source is a man aged 18 to 35 in good health. Sequenced material: naive CD4+ T cells sorted from blood. The subset: CD45RA+ positively selected. This sequence joins TRBV13 and TRBJ2-6; tentative D call: TRBD2 (7 bases). The CDR3 reads CAVGGVGANVLTF. Here the CDR3 DNA reads TGTGCCGTAGGGGGGGTAGGTGCCAACGTCCTGACTTTC. Looking up the rest from reference TRBV13 and TRBJ2-6 gives the full variable domain: AAGVIQSPRHLIKEKRETATLKCYPIPRHDTVYWYQQGPGQDPQFLISFYEKMQSDKGSIPDRFSAQQFSDYHSELNMSSLELGDSALYFCAVGGVGANVLTFGAGSRLTVL.